Following are 14 T cell receptor beta chains from one sample sequenced in a study of T cell repertoires in cytomegalovirus infection. From the reads, TCRdb called clonotypes with MiXCR, one entry per CDR3 protein. This table has 150,000 to 200,000 distinct CDR3 sequences, approximately 9.7% appearing once. Source material: PBMCs. The receptors shown here come from a human donor in good health (CMV status not recorded). Some clones in this sample may be carry-over from other donors' samples.

There are a few counts of this clonotype. The chain combines TRBV15 with TRBJ2-1; TRBD2 matches 9 bases. V gave up 0 bases and J gave up 16 bases; unmatched junction bases: 7. The V gene's germline CDR1 is LNHNV and CDR2 YYDKDF (reference sequence). This CDR3 has 13 amino acids. The CDR3, as DNA: TGTGCCACCAGCAGAGAGGTAGCGGGGGACCGTTTCTTC. Translated, it gives CATSREVAGDRFF.

This clonotype was seen repeatedly, ten times or more. J is TRBJ1-1 and V is TRBV7-6, with a weak D call TRBD1 (6 bases). Germline CDR1 reads SGHVS; CDR2 reads FNYEAQ. V lost 5 bases, J lost 6 bases, and 10 bases lay in between. This CDR3 has 12 amino acids. The CDR3 DNA reads TGTGCCAGCAGCGGGAGGACAGCTGAAGCTTTCTTT. The encoded protein is CASSGRTAEAFF.

This clonotype was detected ten times or more. The genes are TRBV7-2 and TRBJ2-7; TRBD1 matches 9 bases. The CDR3 covers 15 residues. CDR1 is SGHTA, CDR2 FQGNSA, per germline. Unmatched junction bases numbered 6, after V lost 4 bases and J lost 2 bases. CDR3 in amino acids: CASSWGTGRTYEQYF. The CDR3 DNA sequence: TGTGCCAGCAGCTGGGGGACAGGGCGGACCTACGAGCAGTACTTC.

This clonotype appeared many times. The genes are TRBV6-2 or TRBV6-3 and TRBJ2-3; 10 bases align to TRBD1. Germline V CDR1 and CDR2: MNHEY, SVGEGT. V lost 2 bases, J lost 2 bases, and 10 bases stayed unmatched. The CDR3 covers 18 residues. The CDR3 nucleotides read TGTGCCAGCAGTTACGCAATTCCGGGACAGGGGATCACAGATACGCAGTATTTT. Its protein product is CASSYAIPGQGITDTQYF.

This clonotype was counted many times. This chain joins TRBV11-2 and TRBJ2-7, with TRBD1 matching over 8 bases. The CDR3 length is 17 residues. V shed 5 bases and J 1 base; nucleotides not matched to a gene: 13. Germline CDR1 reads SGHAT; CDR2 reads FQNNGV. The CDR3 bases are TGTGCCAGCAGCCAAGGACAGGGAGGTCTTACTTCCTACGAGCAGTACTTC. It codes for CASSQGQGGLTSYEQYF.

This clonotype was seen at least ten times. The J gene is TRBJ1-1, the V gene TRBV7-8; perhaps TRBD1 as D (5 bases). Germline V lookup: CDR1 SGHVS, CDR2 FQNEAQ. V lost 1 base and J lost 9, with 12 bases in between. The CDR3 is 13 amino acids. The CDR3 DNA follows: TGTGCCAGCAGCTTAGATTGGCAGGGTAAAGCTTTCTTT. This translates into CASSLDWQGKAFF. Drawing the rest from reference TRBV7-8 and TRBJ1-1, the complete variable domain is GAGVSQSPRYKVAKRGQDVALRCDPISGHVSLFWYQQALGQGPEFLTYFQNEAQLDKSGLPSDRFFAERPEGSVSTLKIQRTQQEDSAVYLCASSLDWQGKAFFGQGTRLTVV.

This clonotype was seen only a few times. The rearrangement uses TRBV20-1 and TRBJ1-2, with D unresolved. V shed 2 bases and J shed 1 base, with 5 bases lying between them. CDR1 is DFQATT and CDR2 is SNEGSKA in the germline V gene (reference sequence). The CDR3 spans 12 residues. CDR3 coding DNA: TGCAGTGCTAGAATTCGTAACTATGGCTACACCTTC. As protein: CSARIRNYGYTF.

This clonotype came up a few times. The chain joins TRBV11-2 to TRBJ2-3; no firm D call. In germline, CDR1 is SGHAT, CDR2 FQNNGV. CDR3 length: 15 amino acids. V lost 0 bases to trimming and J lost 0 bases, with 7 bases between them. The CDR3 spells CASSLDGVSTDTQYF. In nucleotides, the CDR3 is TGTGCCAGCAGCTTAGATGGGGTTAGCACAGATACGCAGTATTTT.

This clonotype showed up many times. This chain links TRBV6-2 or TRBV6-3 with TRBJ2-7; 10 bases align to TRBD1. This CDR3 contains 17 residues. Germline-derived CDR1 and CDR2 are MNHEY and SVGEGT. With V trimmed by 4 bases and J by 1 base, 10 bases remained unmatched. The CDR3 protein is CASSFSPRDRGSYEQYF. The CDR3 nucleotides are TGTGCCAGCAGTTTTAGTCCGCGGGACAGGGGTTCCTACGAGCAGTACTTC.

The rearrangement joins TRBV28 to TRBJ2-1; TRBD2 agrees at 13 bases. V gave up 4 bases and J gave up 10 bases; unmatched junction bases: 7. Germline values: CDR1 MDHEN, CDR2 SYDVKM. CDR3 length equals 15 residues. CDR3 nucleotides: TGTGCCAGCAGTTACCGGACTAGCGGGAGAGGCGAGCAGTTCTTC. Translating it yields CASSYRTSGRGEQFF.

This clonotype was observed many times. V usage is TRBV24-1 and J usage is TRBJ2-5; maybe TRBD2 (6 bases). The V gene's germline CDR1 is KGHDR and CDR2 SFDVKD. The CDR3 is 16 residues long. V gave up 0 bases and J gave up 4 bases, with 14 bases separating them. CDR3 DNA: TGTGCCACCAGTGATTTGCGGAATAGCGGCGGAGAGACCCAGTACTTC. This translates into CATSDLRNSGGETQYF.

The rearrangement uses TRBV18 and TRBJ2-1, with 14 bases matching TRBD2. V lost 2 bases and J lost 7; bases outside the gene matches: 7. Per germline, CDR1 KGHSH and CDR2 LQKENI. This CDR3 spans 17 amino acids. In DNA form, the CDR3 reads TGTGCCAGCTCACCATCGTCGACTAGCGGGAGGGGGAATGAGCAGTTCTTC. It yields the protein CASSPSSTSGRGNEQFF.

This clonotype was observed many times. The chain joins TRBV19 to TRBJ1-2, with TRBD1 matching over 7 bases. The CDR3 is 11 amino acids. CDR1 and CDR2 from the germline V gene are LNHDA and SQIVND (reference sequence). J was trimmed by 12 bases and V by 10 bases; bases with no gene match: 11. Here the CDR3 DNA reads TGTGCCACTGGGGCAGGGGGAAATAACACCTTC. Encoded protein: CATGAGGNNTF.

This clonotype has only a few counts. The chain joins TRBV25-1 to TRBJ1-1; maybe TRBD1 (5 bases). CDR1 and CDR2 (germline): MGHDK, SYGVNS. V lost 6 bases and J 3 bases, leaving 11 bases between the germline ends. The CDR3 extends over 13 amino acids. The chain's CDR3 is CASRRGGYTEAFF. The CDR3 DNA follows: TGTGCCAGCAGGCGGGGGGGGTACACTGAAGCTTTCTTT.